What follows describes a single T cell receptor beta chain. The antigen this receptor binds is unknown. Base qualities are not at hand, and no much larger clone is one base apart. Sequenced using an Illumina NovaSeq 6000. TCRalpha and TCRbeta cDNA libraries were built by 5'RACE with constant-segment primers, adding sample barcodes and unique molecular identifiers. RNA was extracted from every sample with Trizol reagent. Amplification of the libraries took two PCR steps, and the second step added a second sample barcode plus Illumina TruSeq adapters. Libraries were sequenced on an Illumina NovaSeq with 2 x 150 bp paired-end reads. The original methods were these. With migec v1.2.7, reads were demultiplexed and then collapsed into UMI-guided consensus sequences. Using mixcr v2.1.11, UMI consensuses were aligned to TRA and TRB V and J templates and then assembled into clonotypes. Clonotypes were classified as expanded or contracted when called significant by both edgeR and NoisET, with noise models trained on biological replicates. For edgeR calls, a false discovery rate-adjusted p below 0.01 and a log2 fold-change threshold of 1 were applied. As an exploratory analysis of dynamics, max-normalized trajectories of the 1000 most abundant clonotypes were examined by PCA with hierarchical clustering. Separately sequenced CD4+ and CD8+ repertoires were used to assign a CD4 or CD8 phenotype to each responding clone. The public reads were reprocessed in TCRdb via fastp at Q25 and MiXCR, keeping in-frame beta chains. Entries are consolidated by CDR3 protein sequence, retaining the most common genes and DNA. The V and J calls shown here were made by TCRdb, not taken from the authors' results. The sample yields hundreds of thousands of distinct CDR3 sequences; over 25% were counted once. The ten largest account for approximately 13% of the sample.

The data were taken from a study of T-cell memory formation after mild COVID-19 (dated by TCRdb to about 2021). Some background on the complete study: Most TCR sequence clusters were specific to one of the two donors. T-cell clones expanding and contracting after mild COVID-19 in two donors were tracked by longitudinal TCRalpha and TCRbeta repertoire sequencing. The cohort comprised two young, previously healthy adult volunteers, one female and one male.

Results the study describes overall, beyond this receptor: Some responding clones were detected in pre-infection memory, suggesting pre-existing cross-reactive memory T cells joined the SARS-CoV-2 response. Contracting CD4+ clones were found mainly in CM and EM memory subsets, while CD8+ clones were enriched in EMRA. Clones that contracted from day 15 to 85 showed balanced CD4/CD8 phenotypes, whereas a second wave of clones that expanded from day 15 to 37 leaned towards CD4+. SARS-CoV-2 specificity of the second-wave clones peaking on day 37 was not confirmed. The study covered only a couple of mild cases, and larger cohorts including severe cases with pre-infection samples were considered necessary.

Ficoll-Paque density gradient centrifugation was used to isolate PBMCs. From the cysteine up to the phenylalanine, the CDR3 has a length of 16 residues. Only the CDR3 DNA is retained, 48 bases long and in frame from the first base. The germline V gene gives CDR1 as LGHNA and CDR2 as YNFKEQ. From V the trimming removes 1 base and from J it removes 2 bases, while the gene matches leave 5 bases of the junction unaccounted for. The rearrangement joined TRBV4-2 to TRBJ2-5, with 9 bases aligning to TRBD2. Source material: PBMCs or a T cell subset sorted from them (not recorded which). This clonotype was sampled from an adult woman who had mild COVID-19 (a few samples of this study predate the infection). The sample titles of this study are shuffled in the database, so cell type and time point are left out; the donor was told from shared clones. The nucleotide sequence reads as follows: TGTGCCAGCAGCCAAGGAGTGGCGGGGGGGCAAGAGACCCAGTACTTC. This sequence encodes CASSQGVAGGQETQYF.